Below, 2 T cell receptor beta chains from the same sample are listed, as sequenced in a study of monozygotic twins with inflammatory bowel disease. TCRdb re-called the 5' RACE reads; every CDR3 protein appears as one record, without DNA. The sample has approximately 390,000 distinct CDR3 sequences. Sequencing input: blood. The receptor source for this set is a human donor with ulcerative colitis or Crohn's disease, or a healthy co-twin of an affected twin (not recorded which).

CDR3 in amino acids: CASSQGTGSSTDTQYF. This chain links TRBV14 with TRBJ2-3. The CDR3 loop spans 16 amino acids. Germline V gene sequence: CDR1 SGHDN, CDR2 FVKESK.

J is TRBJ2-1 and V is TRBV5-1. The CDR3 is made up of 15 amino acids. The germline V gene has CDR1 SGHRS and CDR2 YFSETQ. The CDR3 here is CASSLDRGLGNEQFF.